This T cell receptor (beta chain) originates from a study of tumor T cells in aggressive B-cell lymphoma. CDR3 size: 13 residues. Germline V lookup: CDR1 SQVTM, CDR2 ANQGSEA. Trimming removed 3 bases from V and 3 bases from J, with 11 bases in between. Assay used: immunoSEQ multiplex PCR; TCRdb lists only in-frame clones, some missing. The data show about 5,600 clones, with 82% seen just once and about 3% held by the top ten. This TCR was sampled from an adult with diffuse large B cell lymphoma. The material sequenced was tumor tissue. The rearrangement links TRBV29-1 to TRBJ2-5, with D possibly being TRBD1 (6 bases). CDR3 DNA sequence: TGCAGCGTTGAGTCGGCAGGGGAAGAGACCCAGTACTTC. It specifies CSVESAGEETQYF.